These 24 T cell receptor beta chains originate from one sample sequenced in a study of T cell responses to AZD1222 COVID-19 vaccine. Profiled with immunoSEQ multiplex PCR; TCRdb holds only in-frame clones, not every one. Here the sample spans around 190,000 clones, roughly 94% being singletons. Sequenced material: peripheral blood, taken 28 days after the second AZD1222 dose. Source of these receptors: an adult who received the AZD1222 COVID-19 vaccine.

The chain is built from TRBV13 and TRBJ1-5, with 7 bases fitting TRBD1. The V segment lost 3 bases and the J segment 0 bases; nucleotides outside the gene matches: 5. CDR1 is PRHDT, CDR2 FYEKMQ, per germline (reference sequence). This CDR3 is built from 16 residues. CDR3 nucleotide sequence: TGTGCCAGCAGCTTGACAGGGATAAATAGCAATCAGCCCCAGCATTTT. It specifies CASSLTGINSNQPQHF.

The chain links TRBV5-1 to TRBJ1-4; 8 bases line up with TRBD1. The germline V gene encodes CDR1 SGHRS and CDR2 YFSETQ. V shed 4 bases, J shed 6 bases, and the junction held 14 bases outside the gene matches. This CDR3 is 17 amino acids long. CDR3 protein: CASSLLGPGTGDEKLFF. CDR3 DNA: TGCGCCAGCAGCCTCCTAGGTCCGGGGACAGGAGATGAAAAACTGTTTTTT.

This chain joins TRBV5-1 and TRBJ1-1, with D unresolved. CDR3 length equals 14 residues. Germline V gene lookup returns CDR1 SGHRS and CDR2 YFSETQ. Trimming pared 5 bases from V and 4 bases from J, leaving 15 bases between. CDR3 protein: CASREGIGGTEAFF. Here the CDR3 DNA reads TGCGCCAGCAGGGAGGGTATCGGCGGCACTGAAGCTTTCTTT.

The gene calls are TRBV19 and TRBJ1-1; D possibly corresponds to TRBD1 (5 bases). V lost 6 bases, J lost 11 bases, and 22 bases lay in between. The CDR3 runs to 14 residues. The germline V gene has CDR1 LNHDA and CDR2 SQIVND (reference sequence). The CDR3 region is CASRNDGGRRGAFF. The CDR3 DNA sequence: TGTGCCAGTAGGAACGATGGTGGCCGAAGGGGTGCTTTCTTT.

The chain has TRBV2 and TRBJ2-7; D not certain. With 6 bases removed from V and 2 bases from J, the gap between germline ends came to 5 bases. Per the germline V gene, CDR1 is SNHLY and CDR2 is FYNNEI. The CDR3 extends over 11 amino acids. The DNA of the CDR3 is TGTGCCAGCAGCCCCACCTACGAGCAGTACTTC. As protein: CASSPTYEQYF. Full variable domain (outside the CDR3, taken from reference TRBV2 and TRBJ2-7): EPEVTQTPSHQVTQMGQEVILRCVPISNHLYFYWYRQILGQKVEFLVSFYNNEISEKSEIFDDQFSVERPDGSNFTLKIRSTKLEDSAMYFCASSPTYEQYFGPGTRLTVT.

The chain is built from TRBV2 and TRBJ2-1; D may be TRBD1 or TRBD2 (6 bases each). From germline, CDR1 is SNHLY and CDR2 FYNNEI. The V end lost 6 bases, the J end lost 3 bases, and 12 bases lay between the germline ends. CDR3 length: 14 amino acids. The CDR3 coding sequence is TGTGCCAGCAGGGCCGGGGGCGACTACAATGAGCAGTTCTTC. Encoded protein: CASRAGGDYNEQFF.

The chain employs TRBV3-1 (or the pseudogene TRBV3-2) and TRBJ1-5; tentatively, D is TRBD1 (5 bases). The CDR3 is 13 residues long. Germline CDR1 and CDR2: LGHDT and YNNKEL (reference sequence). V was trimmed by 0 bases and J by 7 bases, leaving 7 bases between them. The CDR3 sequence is CASSQDDRQPQHF. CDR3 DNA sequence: TGTGCCAGCAGCCAAGACGACAGACAGCCCCAGCATTTT.

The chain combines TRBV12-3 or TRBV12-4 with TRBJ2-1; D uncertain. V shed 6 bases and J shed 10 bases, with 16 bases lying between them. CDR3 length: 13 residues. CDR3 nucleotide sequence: TGTGCCAGCAGCCCTTCCCCGAATTGGGAGCAGTTCTTC. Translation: CASSPSPNWEQFF.

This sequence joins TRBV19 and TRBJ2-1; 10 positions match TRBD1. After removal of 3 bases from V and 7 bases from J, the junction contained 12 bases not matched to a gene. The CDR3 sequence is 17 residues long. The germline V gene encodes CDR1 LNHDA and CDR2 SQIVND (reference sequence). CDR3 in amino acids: CASSIFFGGQGVNEQFF. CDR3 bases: TGTGCCAGTAGTATTTTCTTTGGAGGACAGGGGGTGAATGAGCAGTTCTTC. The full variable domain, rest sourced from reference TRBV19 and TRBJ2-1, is DGGITQSPKYLFRKEGQNVTLSCEQNLNHDAMYWYRQDPGQGLRLIYYSQIVNDFQKGDIAEGYSVSREKKESFPLTVTSAQKNPTAFYLCASSIFFGGQGVNEQFFGPGTRLTVL.

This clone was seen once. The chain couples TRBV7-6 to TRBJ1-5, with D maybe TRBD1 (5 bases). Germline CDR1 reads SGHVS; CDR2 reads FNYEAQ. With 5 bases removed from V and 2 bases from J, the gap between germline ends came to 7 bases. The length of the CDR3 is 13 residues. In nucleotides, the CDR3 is TGTGCCAGCAGCCGGGACCGCAATCAGCCCCAGCATTTT. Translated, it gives CASSRDRNQPQHF.

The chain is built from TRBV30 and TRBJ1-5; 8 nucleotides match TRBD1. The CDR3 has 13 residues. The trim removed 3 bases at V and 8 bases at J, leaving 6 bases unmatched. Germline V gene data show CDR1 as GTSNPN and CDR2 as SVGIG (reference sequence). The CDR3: CAWRDRESEPQHF. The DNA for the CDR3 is TGTGCCTGGAGGGACAGGGAGTCCGAGCCCCAGCATTTT.

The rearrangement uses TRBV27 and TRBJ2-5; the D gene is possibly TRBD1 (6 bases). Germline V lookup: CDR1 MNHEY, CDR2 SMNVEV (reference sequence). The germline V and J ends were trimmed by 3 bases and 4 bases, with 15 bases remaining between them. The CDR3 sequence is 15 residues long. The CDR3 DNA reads TGTGCCAGCAGTTTGATTCTGGGGGCGGGAGAGACCCAGTACTTC. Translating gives CASSLILGAGETQYF.

This CDR3 is CASSGGTSGGKDTQYF. The CDR3 bases are TGTGCCAGCAGCGGCGGGACTAGCGGGGGGAAAGATACGCAGTATTTT. This chain connects TRBV7-8 to TRBJ2-3, with TRBD2 matching 15 bases. The V gene's germline CDR1 is SGHVS and CDR2 FQNEAQ. CDR3 length: 16 amino acids. V lost 5 bases and J lost 5; bases outside the gene matches: 5.

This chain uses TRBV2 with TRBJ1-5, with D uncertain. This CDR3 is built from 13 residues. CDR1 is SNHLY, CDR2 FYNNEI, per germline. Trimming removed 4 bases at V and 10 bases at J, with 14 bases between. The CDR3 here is CASSVVEGAPQHF. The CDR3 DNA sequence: TGTGCCAGCAGTGTAGTTGAAGGAGCACCCCAGCATTTT. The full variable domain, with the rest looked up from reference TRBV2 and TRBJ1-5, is EPEVTQTPSHQVTQMGQEVILRCVPISNHLYFYWYRQILGQKVEFLVSFYNNEISEKSEIFDDQFSVERPDGSNFTLKIRSTKLEDSAMYFCASSVVEGAPQHFGDGTRLSIL.

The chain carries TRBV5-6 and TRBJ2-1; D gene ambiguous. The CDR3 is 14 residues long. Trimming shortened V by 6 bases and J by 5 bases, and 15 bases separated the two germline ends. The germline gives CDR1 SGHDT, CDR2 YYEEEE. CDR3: CASIFLGGDNEQFF. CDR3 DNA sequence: TGTGCCAGCATCTTTCTTGGTGGTGACAATGAGCAGTTCTTC.

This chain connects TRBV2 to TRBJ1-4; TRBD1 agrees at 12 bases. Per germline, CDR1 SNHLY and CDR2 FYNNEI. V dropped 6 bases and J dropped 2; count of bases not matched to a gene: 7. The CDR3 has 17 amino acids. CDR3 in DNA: TGTGCCAGCAGGGAGGGACAGGGGGCGCTCACTAATGAAAAACTGTTTTTT. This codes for CASREGQGALTNEKLFF. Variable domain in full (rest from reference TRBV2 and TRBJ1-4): EPEVTQTPSHQVTQMGQEVILRCVPISNHLYFYWYRQILGQKVEFLVSFYNNEISEKSEIFDDQFSVERPDGSNFTLKIRSTKLEDSAMYFCASREGQGALTNEKLFFGSGTQLSVL.

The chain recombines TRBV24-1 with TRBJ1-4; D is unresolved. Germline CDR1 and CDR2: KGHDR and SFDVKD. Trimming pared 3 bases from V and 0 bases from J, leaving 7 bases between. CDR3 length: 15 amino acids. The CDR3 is CATSDAAATNEKLFF. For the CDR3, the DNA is TGTGCCACCAGTGATGCAGCTGCAACTAATGAAAAACTGTTTTTT.

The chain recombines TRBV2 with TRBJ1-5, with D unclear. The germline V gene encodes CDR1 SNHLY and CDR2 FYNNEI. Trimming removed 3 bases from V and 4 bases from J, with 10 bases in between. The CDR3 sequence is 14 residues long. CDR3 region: CASSEEHGNQPQHF. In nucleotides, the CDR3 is TGTGCCAGCAGTGAGGAACACGGAAATCAGCCCCAGCATTTT.

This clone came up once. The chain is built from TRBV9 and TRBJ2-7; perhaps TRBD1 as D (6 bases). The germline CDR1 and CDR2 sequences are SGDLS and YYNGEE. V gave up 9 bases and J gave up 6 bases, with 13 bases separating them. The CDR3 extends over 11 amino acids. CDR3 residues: CATWKGGEQYF. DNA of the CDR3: TGTGCCACCTGGAAAGGGGGCGAGCAGTACTTC.

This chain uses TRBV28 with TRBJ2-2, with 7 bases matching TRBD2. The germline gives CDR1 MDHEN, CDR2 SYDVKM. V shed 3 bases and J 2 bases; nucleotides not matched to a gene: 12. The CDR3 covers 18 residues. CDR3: CASSLWGVLAINTGELFF. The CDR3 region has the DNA TGTGCCAGCAGTTTGTGGGGAGTACTAGCGATAAACACCGGGGAGCTGTTTTTT. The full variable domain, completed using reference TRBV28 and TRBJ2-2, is DVKVTQSSRYLVKRTGEKVFLECVQDMDHENMFWYRQDPGLGLRLIYFSYDVKMKEKGDIPEGYSVSREKKERFSLILESASTNQTSMYLCASSLWGVLAINTGELFFGEGSRLTVL.

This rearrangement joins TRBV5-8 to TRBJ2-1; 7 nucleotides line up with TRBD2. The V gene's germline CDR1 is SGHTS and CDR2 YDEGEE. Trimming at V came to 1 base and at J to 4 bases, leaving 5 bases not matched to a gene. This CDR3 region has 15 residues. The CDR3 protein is CASSLSRGSYNEQFF. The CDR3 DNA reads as TGTGCCAGCAGCTTGTCGCGGGGGAGTTACAATGAGCAGTTCTTC. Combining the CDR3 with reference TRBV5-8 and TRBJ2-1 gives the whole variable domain EAGVTQSPTHLIKTRGQQATLRCSPISGHTSVYWYQQALGLGLQFLLWYDEGEERNRGNFPPRFSGRQFPNYSSELNVNALELEDSALYLCASSLSRGSYNEQFFGPGTRLTVL.

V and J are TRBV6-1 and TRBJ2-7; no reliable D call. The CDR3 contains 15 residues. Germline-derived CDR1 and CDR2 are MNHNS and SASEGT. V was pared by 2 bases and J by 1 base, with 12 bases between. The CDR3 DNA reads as TGTGCCAGCAGTGAACCTCGGACCCTTTCCTACGAGCAGTACTTC. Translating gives CASSEPRTLSYEQYF.

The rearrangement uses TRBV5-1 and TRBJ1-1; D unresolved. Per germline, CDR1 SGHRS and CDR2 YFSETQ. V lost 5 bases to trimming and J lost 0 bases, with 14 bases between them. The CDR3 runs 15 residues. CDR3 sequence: CASSGDVSMNTEAFF. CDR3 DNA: TGCGCCAGCAGTGGGGATGTGTCCATGAACACTGAAGCTTTCTTT.

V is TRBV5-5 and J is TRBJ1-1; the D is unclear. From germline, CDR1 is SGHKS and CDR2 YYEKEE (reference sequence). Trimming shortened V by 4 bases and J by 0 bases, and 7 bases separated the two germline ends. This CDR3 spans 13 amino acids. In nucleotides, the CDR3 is TGTGCCAGCAGCCCCTGGATGAACACTGAAGCTTTCTTT. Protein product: CASSPWMNTEAFF.